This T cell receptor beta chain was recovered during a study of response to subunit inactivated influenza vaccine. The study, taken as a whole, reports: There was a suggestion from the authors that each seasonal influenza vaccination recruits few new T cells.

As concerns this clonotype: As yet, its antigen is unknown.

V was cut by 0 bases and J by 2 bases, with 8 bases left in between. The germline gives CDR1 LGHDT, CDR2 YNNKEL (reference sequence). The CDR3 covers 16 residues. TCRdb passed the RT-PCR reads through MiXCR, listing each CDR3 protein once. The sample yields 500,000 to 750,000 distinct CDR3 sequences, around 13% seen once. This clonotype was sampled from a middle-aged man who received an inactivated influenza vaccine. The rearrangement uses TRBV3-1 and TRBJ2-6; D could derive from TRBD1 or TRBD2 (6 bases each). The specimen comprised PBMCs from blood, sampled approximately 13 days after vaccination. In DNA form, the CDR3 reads TGTGCCAGCAGCCAAGAAGGGGGGACTGGGGCCAACGTCCTGACTTTC. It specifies CASSQEGGTGANVLTF.